What follows describes a single T cell receptor beta chain. The data belong to a study of blood T cell repertoires in COVID-19. Study background: COVID-19 samples from acute and convalescent phases originated in the United States, Italy and Spain. T cells, B-cell-depleted T cells, or PBMCs provided the cDNA or gDNA that served as material.

Germline CDR1 SGHRS, CDR2 YFSETQ. The V and J ends lost 3 bases and 1 base, in that order; junction bases with no gene match: 3. This CDR3 has 15 amino acids. In the original processing: Reference gene primer amplification in the assay estimated nucleated cell counts. The repertoire was sequenced with immunoSEQ multiplex PCR; TCRdb's copy has only in-frame clones and lacks some. V and J calls and clone size follow that table, whereas D and trimming were derived from the DNA. The data contain about 260,000 clones, roughly 86% of them singletons. This chain uses TRBV5-1 with TRBJ2-1; TRBD2 matches at 8 bases. Input material: peripheral blood. The sequence came from a woman in her fifties or sixties with acute or convalescent COVID-19. As DNA, the CDR3 is TGCGCCAGCAGCTCCGGGACTAGGTCCTACAATGAGCAGTTCTTC. Protein: CASSSGTRSYNEQFF.